One sample yielded the 31 T cell receptor beta chains listed below, sequenced in a study of T cell clones after liver transplantation. Produced via immunoSEQ multiplex PCR; TCRdb's table is partial and in-frame only. This table has approximately 75,000 clones, about four fifths appearing once. This specimen consisted of CD4+ T cells from blood, obtained 12 months after liver transplant. Receptors originate from a human patient who received a liver transplant. Some of these T cells may belong to the graft donor.

The V call is TRBV9, the J call TRBJ2-5, with D possibly TRBD1 on 5 matching bases. The germline V gene encodes CDR1 SGDLS and CDR2 YYNGEE. CDR3 size: 14 residues. Trimming took 2 bases from V and 2 from J, leaving 10 bases between them. CDR3 sequence (DNA): TGTGCCAGCAGCGTTACACAGGATCAAGAGACCCAGTACTTC. It translates to CASSVTQDQETQYF.

About this clone itself: The sample holds other DNA sequences that translate to the same CDR3. The chain uses TRBV5-1 and TRBJ1-1; D gene uncertain. V lost 0 bases, J lost 4 bases, and 7 bases lay in between. CDR1 SGHRS and CDR2 YFSETQ come from the germline V gene. The CDR3 consists of 13 residues. Here the CDR3 reads CASSLEVGTEAFF. CDR3 in DNA: TGCGCCAGCAGCTTGGAGGTGGGCACTGAAGCTTTCTTT.

The chain is built from TRBV5-1 and TRBJ2-5; TRBD1 matches 8 bases. The CDR3 sequence is 15 residues long. With V trimmed by 6 bases and J by 2 bases, 9 bases remained unmatched. The germline V gene encodes CDR1 SGHRS and CDR2 YFSETQ. The CDR3 DNA sequence: TGCGCCAGCAAATATCAGGGGGCGAATCAAGAGACCCAGTACTTC. Its protein is CASKYQGANQETQYF. Complete variable domain (other parts from reference TRBV5-1 and TRBJ2-5): KAGVTQTPRYLIKTRGQQVTLSCSPISGHRSVSWYQQTPGQGLQFLFEYFSETQRNKGNFPGRFSGRQFSNSRSEMNVSTLELGDSALYLCASKYQGANQETQYFGPGTRLLVL.

The chain's CDR3 is CASSLAGGAPNTEAFF. CDR3 bases: TGTGCCAGCAGCTTGGCTGGGGGCGCTCCGAACACTGAAGCTTTCTTT. The chain links TRBV5-4 to TRBJ1-1; the D gene is possibly TRBD1 (6 bases). The germline V gene encodes CDR1 SGHNT and CDR2 YYREEE (reference sequence). The V and J ends lost 0 bases and 1 base respectively, with 13 bases between them. CDR3 length: 16 amino acids.

The J gene is TRBJ2-7, the V gene TRBV5-1; D could derive from TRBD1 or TRBD2 (5 bases each). This CDR3 is 15 amino acids long. Germline V lookup: CDR1 SGHRS, CDR2 YFSETQ. Between the trimmed V and J ends, which lost 0 bases and 3 bases, there was a span of 13 bases. CDR3 loop: CASSLGDPDNYEQYF. The CDR3 bases are TGCGCCAGCAGCTTGGGGGACCCCGATAACTACGAGCAGTACTTC. Supplemented by reference TRBV5-1 and TRBJ2-7, the full variable domain reads KAGVTQTPRYLIKTRGQQVTLSCSPISGHRSVSWYQQTPGQGLQFLFEYFSETQRNKGNFPGRFSGRQFSNSRSEMNVSTLELGDSALYLCASSLGDPDNYEQYFGPGTRLTVT.

This sequence joins TRBV19 and TRBJ2-1; D is ambiguous. Germline V CDR1 and CDR2: LNHDA, SQIVND (reference sequence). Trimming pared 5 bases from V and 15 bases from J, leaving 17 bases between. This CDR3 spans 12 amino acids. The CDR3 spells CASSYGLGPVFF. The DNA for the CDR3 is TGTGCCAGTAGTTATGGTCTAGGCCCAGTGTTCTTC.

This chain joins TRBV5-4 and TRBJ1-2, with 10 bases aligning to TRBD1. Germline CDR1 and CDR2: SGHNT and YYREEE (reference sequence). With 0 bases clipped from V and 1 base from J, the junction kept 9 bases outside the gene matches. The CDR3 is 18 residues long. The CDR3, as DNA: TGTGCCAGCAGCTTGGTACGGGGACAGGGGCCGGGTAACTATGGCTACACCTTC. Its protein product is CASSLVRGQGPGNYGYTF. Together with reference TRBV5-4 and TRBJ1-2, the CDR3 gives the full variable domain: ETGVTQSPTHLIKTRGQQVTLRCSSQSGHNTVSWYQQALGQGPQFIFQYYREEENGRGNFPPRFSGLQFPNYSSELNVNALELDDSALYLCASSLVRGQGPGNYGYTFGSGTRLTVV.

The chain has TRBV5-4 and TRBJ2-3; 7 bases fit TRBD1. This CDR3 comprises 16 residues. Losses at the gene ends were 0 bases for V and 6 bases for J; bases not matched to a gene: 10. Germline V gene sequence: CDR1 SGHNT, CDR2 YYREEE (reference sequence). The CDR3 loop is CASSLASGRGWDTQYF. The DNA for the CDR3 is TGTGCCAGCAGCTTGGCCTCCGGCAGGGGGTGGGATACGCAGTATTTT.

The chain joins TRBV20-1 to TRBJ1-4, with D uncertain. The germline V gene encodes CDR1 DFQATT and CDR2 SNEGSKA (reference sequence). Trimming took off 4 bases at V and 4 bases at J, with 4 bases between the two ends. The CDR3 sequence is 11 residues long. CDR3 region: CSAKNNEKLFF. CDR3 bases: TGCAGTGCTAAGAATAATGAAAAACTGTTTTTT.

The chain uses TRBV27 and TRBJ2-2; D perhaps matches TRBD1 (7 bases). Germline V gene sequence: CDR1 MNHEY, CDR2 SMNVEV (reference sequence). The CDR3 is made up of 16 amino acids. The V and J ends lost 5 bases and 5 bases respectively, with 18 bases between them. This chain's CDR3 is CASSPRGGGLTGELFF. DNA for the CDR3: TGTGCCAGCAGTCCTCGTGGAGGGGGCCTAACCGGGGAGCTGTTTTTT.

CDR3 region: CASSPGQTTNEKLFF. The CDR3 nucleotides are TGCGCCAGCAGCCCGGGCCAGACAACTAATGAAAAACTGTTTTTT. The V call is TRBV5-1, the J call TRBJ1-4; unclear D gene. The germline CDR1 and CDR2 sequences are SGHRS and YFSETQ. V lost 4 bases and J 0 bases, leaving 10 bases between the germline ends. The CDR3 is made up of 15 amino acids.

V usage is TRBV7-6 and J usage is TRBJ1-2; D unresolved. The CDR3 has 12 amino acids. The ends were cut back, 1 base at V and 5 bases at J, with 5 bases in the middle. Germline CDR1 and CDR2: SGHVS and FNYEAQ. The CDR3 sequence: CASSLEIYGYTF. For the CDR3, the DNA is TGTGCCAGCAGCTTAGAAATTTATGGCTACACCTTC.

CDR3 nucleotides: TGTGCCAGCAGCGGACTAGCGGGAGTCGGGGAGCTGTTTTTT. Translating gives CASSGLAGVGELFF. The chain joins TRBV28 to TRBJ2-2; 13 bases line up with TRBD2. Germline loops: CDR1 MDHEN, CDR2 SYDVKM. There are 14 residues in the CDR3. V shed 6 bases and J 7 bases; nucleotides not matched to a gene: 2. Filled out from reference TRBV28 and TRBJ2-2, the complete variable domain reads DVKVTQSSRYLVKRTGEKVFLECVQDMDHENMFWYRQDPGLGLRLIYFSYDVKMKEKGDIPEGYSVSREKKERFSLILESASTNQTSMYLCASSGLAGVGELFFGEGSRLTVL.

This clone showed up just once. This chain joins TRBV9 and TRBJ2-1, with D possibly matching TRBD2 (5 bases). Per germline, CDR1 SGDLS and CDR2 YYNGEE. CDR3 length: 16 amino acids. V was pared by 3 bases and J by 0 bases, with 13 bases between. The CDR3 DNA reads as TGTGCCAGCAGCGCCGAGCGGAGGAGCTCCTACAATGAGCAGTTCTTC. Protein product: CASSAERRSSYNEQFF.

The chain has TRBV11-3 and TRBJ1-1; the D gene is possibly TRBD1 (5 bases). V was clipped by 0 bases and J by 11 bases, with 13 bases between them. CDR1 SGHNT and CDR2 YENEEA come from the germline V gene. The CDR3 has 13 amino acids. For the CDR3, the DNA is TGTGCCAGCAGCTTAGAATCCGGGACTGGGGCTTTCTTT. This encodes CASSLESGTGAFF.

The CDR3 DNA is TGTGCCAGCAGTTCCCGGTGGGGTGTGAGACAGCCCCAGCATTTT. Translated, it gives CASSSRWGVRQPQHF. The J gene is TRBJ1-5, the V gene TRBV6-1; D unresolved. V lost 5 bases, J lost 7 bases, and 18 bases lay in between. Germline V gives CDR1 MNHNS, CDR2 SASEGT. CDR3 length: 15 residues.

This chain connects TRBV5-1 to TRBJ1-5; 7 nucleotides agree with TRBD1. This CDR3 comprises 14 residues. CDR1 and CDR2 (germline): SGHRS, YFSETQ. Trimming at V came to 4 bases and at J to 0 bases, leaving 1 base not matched to a gene. CDR3 sequence (DNA): TGCGCCAGCAGCAGGACAGGTAGCAATCAGCCCCAGCATTTT. Translating it yields CASSRTGSNQPQHF.

The chain couples TRBV5-1 to TRBJ2-2, with D possibly being TRBD2 (5 bases). This CDR3 has 15 amino acids. The V end lost 4 bases, the J end lost 6 bases, and 16 bases lay between the germline ends. The V gene's germline CDR1 is SGHRS and CDR2 YFSETQ. Here the CDR3 reads CASSTGILEPGELFF. DNA for the CDR3: TGCGCCAGCAGCACCGGGATCCTAGAGCCCGGGGAGCTGTTTTTT.

The V gene is TRBV6-6, the J gene TRBJ2-5, with D unresolved. CDR1 is MNHNY and CDR2 is SVGAGI in the germline V gene (reference sequence). V lost 5 bases and J 6 bases, leaving 13 bases between the germline ends. The CDR3 has 13 amino acids. The CDR3 is CASSLPGRKTQYF. The CDR3 bases are TGTGCCAGCAGTCTCCCGGGCCGAAAGACCCAGTACTTC.

This clone was observed a single time. CDR3 in amino acids: CSADPGGGRTEAFF. The CDR3, as DNA: TGCAGCGCCGACCCAGGGGGCGGGAGGACTGAAGCTTTCTTT. The chain has TRBV29-1 and TRBJ1-1; TRBD1 aligns across 8 bases. The CDR3 runs to 14 residues. Trimming removed 7 bases from V and 5 bases from J; junction bases left unmatched: 12. Germline V lookup: CDR1 SQVTM, CDR2 ANQGSEA.

The chain recombines TRBV20-1 with TRBJ2-4, with D perhaps TRBD1 (5 bases). The CDR3 length is 11 residues. Looked up from germline, CDR1 is DFQATT and CDR2 is SNEGSKA (reference sequence). The V gene lost 6 bases and the J gene lost 6 bases, with 9 bases spanning the gap. Here the CDR3 DNA reads TGCAGTGCCCGAAGGGGAAACATTCAGTACTTC. It yields the protein CSARRGNIQYF.

The genes are TRBV20-1 and TRBJ2-7; D is undetermined. Germline V gene sequence: CDR1 DFQATT, CDR2 SNEGSKA (reference sequence). Trimming removed 3 bases from V and 3 bases from J, with 6 bases in between. The CDR3 covers 11 residues. This CDR3 is CSASSDYEQYF. CDR3 bases: TGCAGTGCTAGCAGTGACTACGAGCAGTACTTC.

The chain uses TRBV6-1 and TRBJ2-5; tentatively, D is TRBD2 (6 bases). CDR3 length: 16 residues. V lost 1 base and J lost 4, with 16 bases in between. Germline V lookup: CDR1 MNHNS, CDR2 SASEGT. The CDR3 region has the DNA TGTGCCAGCAGTGAAGGGGTCGGAGGGCGAAGAGAGACCCAGTACTTC. It translates to CASSEGVGGRRETQYF.

The J gene is TRBJ2-2, the V gene TRBV19; 13 bases agree with TRBD2. V dropped 10 bases and J dropped 4; count of bases not matched to a gene: 18. The length of the CDR3 is 19 residues. Germline V gene sequence: CDR1 LNHDA, CDR2 SQIVND (reference sequence). For the CDR3, the DNA is TGTGCCACTCCCATAAAGGGGACTAGCGGGATCGTCAGCACCGGGGAGCTGTTTTTT. It encodes CATPIKGTSGIVSTGELFF. The whole variable domain, filled in from reference TRBV19 and TRBJ2-2, reads DGGITQSPKYLFRKEGQNVTLSCEQNLNHDAMYWYRQDPGQGLRLIYYSQIVNDFQKGDIAEGYSVSREKKESFPLTVTSAQKNPTAFYLCATPIKGTSGIVSTGELFFGEGSRLTVL.

The chain links TRBV6-5 to TRBJ2-1; perhaps D is TRBD1 or TRBD2 (5 bases each). Germline loops: CDR1 MNHEY, CDR2 SVGAGI. V was shortened by 4 bases and J by 4 bases, with 17 bases between the two germline ends. CDR3 length equals 16 residues. Written as DNA, the CDR3 is TGTGCCAGCAGTTCTTCCGGGGCGTTAGCTTACAATGAGCAGTTCTTC. The encoded protein is CASSSSGALAYNEQFF.

CDR3 amino acids: CASTLSGANVLTF. The CDR3 DNA reads as TGCGCCAGCACCCTCTCTGGGGCCAACGTCCTGACTTTC. This sequence joins TRBV5-1 and TRBJ2-6; D call uncertain. V lost 6 bases, J lost 0 bases, and 4 bases lay in between. The CDR3 contains 13 residues. Germline lookup yields CDR1 SGHRS and CDR2 YFSETQ.

The V and J genes are TRBV28 and TRBJ2-7; a weak D match, TRBD1 (7 bases). The ends were cut back, 2 bases at V and 2 bases at J, with 13 bases in the middle. This CDR3 contains 15 residues. Germline CDR1 is MDHEN and CDR2 is SYDVKM. The CDR3 bases are TGTGCCAGCAGTTTAGGCGGGACAGCAGCCTACGAGCAGTACTTC. Translated, it gives CASSLGGTAAYEQYF. The whole variable domain, remainder taken from reference TRBV28 and TRBJ2-7, is DVKVTQSSRYLVKRTGEKVFLECVQDMDHENMFWYRQDPGLGLRLIYFSYDVKMKEKGDIPEGYSVSREKKERFSLILESASTNQTSMYLCASSLGGTAAYEQYFGPGTRLTVT.

J is TRBJ1-5 and V is TRBV7-9, with D possibly TRBD1 on 5 matching bases. Germline loops: CDR1 SEHNR, CDR2 FQNEAQ (reference sequence). Trimming removed 1 base from V and 4 bases from J, with 8 bases in between. This CDR3 is 14 amino acids long. CDR3: CASSLGGWNQPQHF. In nucleotides, the CDR3 is TGTGCCAGCAGCTTAGGGGGGTGGAATCAGCCCCAGCATTTT. The variable domain in full, with the rest retrieved from reference TRBV7-9 and TRBJ1-5, is DTGVSQNPRHKITKRGQNVTFRCDPISEHNRLYWYRQTLGQGPEFLTYFQNEAQLEKSRLLSDRFSAERPKGSFSTLEIQRTEQGDSAMYLCASSLGGWNQPQHFGDGTRLSIL.

The count of this clone is one. This chain uses TRBV7-9 with TRBJ2-7; possibly TRBD2 for D (7 bases). The CDR3 covers 14 residues. Trimming removed 5 bases at V and 1 base at J, with 12 bases between. Germline CDR1 is SEHNR and CDR2 is FQNEAQ (reference sequence). This chain's CDR3 is CASSPSGTSYEQYF. The CDR3 DNA reads TGTGCCAGCAGCCCGAGCGGGACATCCTACGAGCAGTACTTC.

J is TRBJ1-1 and V is TRBV28; 9 bases line up with TRBD1. Germline-derived CDR1 and CDR2 are MDHEN and SYDVKM. The CDR3 loop spans 17 amino acids. V trimming: 0 bases; J trimming: 3 bases; junction bases outside the gene matches: 8. The CDR3 is CASSLWGQGNRDTEAFF. The CDR3 DNA sequence: TGTGCCAGCAGTTTATGGGGACAGGGAAATCGGGACACTGAAGCTTTCTTT.

This rearrangement joins TRBV7-3 to TRBJ2-5; TRBD1 might be the D (6 bases). The V and J ends lost 5 bases and 0 bases respectively, with 7 bases between them. The germline V gene has CDR1 SGHTA and CDR2 FQGTGA. This CDR3 spans 13 amino acids. The CDR3 coding sequence is TGTGCCAGCAGCCAGGGGAACCAAGAGACCCAGTACTTC. Its protein product is CASSQGNQETQYF.